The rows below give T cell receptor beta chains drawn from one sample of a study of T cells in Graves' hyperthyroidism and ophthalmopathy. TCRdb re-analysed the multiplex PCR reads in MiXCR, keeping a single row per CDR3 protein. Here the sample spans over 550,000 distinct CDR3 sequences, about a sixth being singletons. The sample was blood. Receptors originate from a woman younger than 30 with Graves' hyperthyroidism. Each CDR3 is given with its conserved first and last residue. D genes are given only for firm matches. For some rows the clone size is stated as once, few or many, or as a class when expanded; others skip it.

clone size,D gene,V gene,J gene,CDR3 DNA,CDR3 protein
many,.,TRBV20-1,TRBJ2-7,TGCAGTGCTAGAGATCCGGCGGCCTCCTACGAGCAGTACTTC,CSARDPAASYEQYF
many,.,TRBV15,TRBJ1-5,TGTGCCACCAGCAGAGATTGGCAGGCCCTGAGGGGCAATCAGCCCCAGCATTTT,CATSRDWQALRGNQPQHF
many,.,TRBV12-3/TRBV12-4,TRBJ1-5,TGTGCCAGCAGTTCGGTCCAGGTAAATCAGCCCCAGCATTTT,CASSSVQVNQPQHF
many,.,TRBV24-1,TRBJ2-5,TGTGCCACCAGCCGAGAGGGGCCAGAGACCCAGTACTTC,CATSREGPETQYF
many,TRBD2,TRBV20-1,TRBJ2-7,TGCAGTGCTATGGCTAGCGGGGACTCCTACGAGCAGTACTTC,CSAMASGDSYEQYF
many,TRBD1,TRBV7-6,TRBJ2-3,TGTGCCAGCAGCCCGACAGGGTATGGGTCAGATACGCAGTATTTT,CASSPTGYGSDTQYF
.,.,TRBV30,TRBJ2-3,TGTGCCTGGAGTGTGTGGGGCTCTATAGATACGCAGTATTTT,CAWSVWGSIDTQYF
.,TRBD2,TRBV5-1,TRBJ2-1,TGCGCCAGCAGCTTTGTTAGCGGGGCTGAAAACAATGAGCAGTTCTTC,CASSFVSGAENNEQFF
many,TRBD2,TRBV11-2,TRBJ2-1,TGTGCCAGTGGGACTAGCACGTACAATGAGCAGTTCTTC,CASGTSTYNEQFF
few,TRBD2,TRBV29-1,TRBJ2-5,TGCAGCGTGGGGGGACTAGCGGGGGAAGAGACCCAGTACTTC,CSVGGLAGEETQYF
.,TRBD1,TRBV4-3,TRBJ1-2,TGCGCCAGCAGCCCATCGACAGGGAGTGGAAACTATGGCTACACCTTC,CASSPSTGSGNYGYTF
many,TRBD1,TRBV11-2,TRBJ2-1,TGTGCCAGCAGCCAAGACAGGGGGGTTGTGAATGAGCAGTTCTTC,CASSQDRGVVNEQFF
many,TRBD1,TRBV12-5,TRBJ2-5,TGTGCTAGTGGCAAACAGGGGGTAGAGACCCAGTACTTC,CASGKQGVETQYF
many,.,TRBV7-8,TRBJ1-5,TGTGCCAGCAGCACCGGGGGAGTCTATAGCAATCAGCCCCAGCATTTT,CASSTGGVYSNQPQHF
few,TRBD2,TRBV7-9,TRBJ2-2,TGTGCCAGCAGCTCGGGACTAGCGGGGGGACAACCGAACACCGGGGAGCTGTTTTTT,CASSSGLAGGQPNTGELFF
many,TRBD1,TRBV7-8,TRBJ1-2,TGTGCCAGCAGCTTAGGGCAGGGGGGAAGTGGCTACACCTTC,CASSLGQGGSGYTF
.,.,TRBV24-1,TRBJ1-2,TGTGCCACCAGTGATCTATTCAACTATGGCTACACCTTC,CATSDLFNYGYTF
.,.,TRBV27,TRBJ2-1,TGTGCCAGCAGTTTTTCTGCCGAGTTGCAGTTCTTC,CASSFSAELQFF
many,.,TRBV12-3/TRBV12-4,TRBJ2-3,TGTGCCAGCAGTTTTGGGCAGGGGCCCGCCACAGATACGCAGTATTTT,CASSFGQGPATDTQYF
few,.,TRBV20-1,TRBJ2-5,TGCAGTGCCACCACAGCGGCGTCTTTTCGTGGGGAGACCCAGTACTTC,CSATTAASFRGETQYF
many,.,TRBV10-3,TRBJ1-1,TGTGCCTCCGAGGGGGGGGGCTTTGGGAACACTGAAGCTTTCTTT,CASEGGGFGNTEAFF
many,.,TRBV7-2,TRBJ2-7,TGTGCCAGCAGATCCTTGGACGAGCAGTACTTC,CASRSLDEQYF
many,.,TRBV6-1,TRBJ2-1,TGTGCCAGCAGTGAAGTCATCTGGGTAAACAATGAGCAGTTCTTC,CASSEVIWVNNEQFF
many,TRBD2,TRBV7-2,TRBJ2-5,TGTGCCAGCAGCCCTGTCCTAGCGGGGAGTGGAGAGACCCAGTACTTC,CASSPVLAGSGETQYF
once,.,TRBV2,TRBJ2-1,TGTGCCAGCAGTGCGGACTACCCGTCCTACAATGAGCAGTTCTTC,CASSADYPSYNEQFF
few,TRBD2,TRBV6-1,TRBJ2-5,TGTGCCAGCAGGTCGAGCGGGAGGGCCCCAGAGACCCAGTACTTC,CASRSSGRAPETQYF
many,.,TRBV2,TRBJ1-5,TGTGCCAGCAGTGAAGGGAGGGAAGGTCTGCCCCAGCATTTT,CASSEGREGLPQHF
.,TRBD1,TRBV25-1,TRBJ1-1,TGTGCCAGCAGTGGTGGGACAGGGGGCCTGGGCACTGAAGCTTTCTTT,CASSGGTGGLGTEAFF
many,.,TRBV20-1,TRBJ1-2,TGCAGTGCTATCAGGGTTTGGTCTGGCTACACCTTC,CSAIRVWSGYTF
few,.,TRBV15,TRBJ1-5,TGTGCCACCAGTCTAGACGGGACAAGCAATCAGCCCCAGCATTTT,CATSLDGTSNQPQHF
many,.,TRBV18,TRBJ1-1,TGTGCCAGCTCGCCCGAACAGGGTCGTGAAGCTTTCTTT,CASSPEQGREAFF
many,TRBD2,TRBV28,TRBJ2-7,TGTGCCAGCAGTTTATTCGGAGCGGGAGGCATCTACGAGCAGTACTTC,CASSLFGAGGIYEQYF
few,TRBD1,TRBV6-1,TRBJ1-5,TGTGCCAGCAGTGTTCCCTCAGGGGGAAGAAATCAGCCCCAGCATTTT,CASSVPSGGRNQPQHF
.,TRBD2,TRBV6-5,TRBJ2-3,TGTGCCAGCAGTTTAGGGTTTAGCGGGAGTTTTACGCAGTATTTT,CASSLGFSGSFTQYF
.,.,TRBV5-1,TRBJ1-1,TGCGCCAGCAGCTTTGGTAGGGGAGGGACTGAAGCTTTCTTT,CASSFGRGGTEAFF
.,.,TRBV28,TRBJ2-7,TGTGCCAGCAGTTTCTTCGGGGGCTACGAGCAGTACTTC,CASSFFGGYEQYF
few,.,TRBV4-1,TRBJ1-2,TGCGCCAGCAGCCGAAGACTTCCAGGGAAGGGCTACACCTTC,CASSRRLPGKGYTF
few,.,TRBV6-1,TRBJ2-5,TGTGCCAGCACCTGGGGGACTCGAGAGACCCAGTACTTC,CASTWGTRETQYF
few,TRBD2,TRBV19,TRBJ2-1,TGTGCCAGTACAACCCCTAGCGGGAGTTTGAGTGAGCAGTTCTTC,CASTTPSGSLSEQFF
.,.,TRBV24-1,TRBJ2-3,TGTGCCGTTTCGGGACGAGGCACAGATACGCAGTATTTT,CAVSGRGTDTQYF
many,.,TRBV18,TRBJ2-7,TGTGCCAGCTCACCCAACCCACTAGCCCACGAGCAGTACTTC,CASSPNPLAHEQYF
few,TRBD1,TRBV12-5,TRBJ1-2,TGTGCTAGTGGTCCCGACAGGGAGGGCTATGGCTACACCTTC,CASGPDREGYGYTF
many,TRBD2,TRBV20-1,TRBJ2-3,TGCAGTGCTAGAGACCTAATTAGCGGGGGGGGCACAGATACGCAGTATTTT,CSARDLISGGGTDTQYF
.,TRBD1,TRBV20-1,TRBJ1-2,TGCAGTGCTAGAGGGGCAGGGGGCCCCTATGGCTACACCTTC,CSARGAGGPYGYTF
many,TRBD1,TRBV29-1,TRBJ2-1,TGCAGCGCAGGACAGGGCCAAAACGGGCAGTTCTTC,CSAGQGQNGQFF
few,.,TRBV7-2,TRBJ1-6,TGTGCCAGCAGCTTAGTTGGTAGACAGTTAAATTCACCCCTCCACTTT,CASSLVGRQLNSPLHF
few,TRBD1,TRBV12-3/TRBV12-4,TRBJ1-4,TGTGCCAGCAGTAACCAACAGGGGTATAAGGATGAAAAACTGTTTTTT,CASSNQQGYKDEKLFF
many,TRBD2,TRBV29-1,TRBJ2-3,TGCAGCGTTGCACTAGCGGGAGGGAACACAGATACGCAGTATTTT,CSVALAGGNTDTQYF
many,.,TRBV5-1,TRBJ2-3,TGCGCCAGCGATACTGACCTGAGCACAGATACGCAGTATTTT,CASDTDLSTDTQYF
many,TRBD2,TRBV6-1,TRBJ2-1,TGTGCCAGCAGTCCGACTAGCGGGGGGGCCGAGGAGCAGTTCTTC,CASSPTSGGAEEQFF
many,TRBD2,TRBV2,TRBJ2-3,TGTGCCAGCAGGTCCGGGACTACTCACACAGATACGCAGTATTTT,CASRSGTTHTDTQYF
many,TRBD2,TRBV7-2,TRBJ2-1,TGTGCCAGCAGCTTAGTCCTAGCGGAGAATGAGCAGTTCTTC,CASSLVLAENEQFF
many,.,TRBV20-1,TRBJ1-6,TGCAGTGCTAGAGACCCCGGGGGGGGCCATAATTCACCCCTCCACTTT,CSARDPGGGHNSPLHF
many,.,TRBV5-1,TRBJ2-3,TGCGCCAGCAGCGATCCTCACGGAGATACGCAGTATTTT,CASSDPHGDTQYF
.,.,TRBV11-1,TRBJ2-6,TGTGCCAGCAGCTTGGGAGGAACTCTCGGGGCCAACGTCCTGACTTTC,CASSLGGTLGANVLTF